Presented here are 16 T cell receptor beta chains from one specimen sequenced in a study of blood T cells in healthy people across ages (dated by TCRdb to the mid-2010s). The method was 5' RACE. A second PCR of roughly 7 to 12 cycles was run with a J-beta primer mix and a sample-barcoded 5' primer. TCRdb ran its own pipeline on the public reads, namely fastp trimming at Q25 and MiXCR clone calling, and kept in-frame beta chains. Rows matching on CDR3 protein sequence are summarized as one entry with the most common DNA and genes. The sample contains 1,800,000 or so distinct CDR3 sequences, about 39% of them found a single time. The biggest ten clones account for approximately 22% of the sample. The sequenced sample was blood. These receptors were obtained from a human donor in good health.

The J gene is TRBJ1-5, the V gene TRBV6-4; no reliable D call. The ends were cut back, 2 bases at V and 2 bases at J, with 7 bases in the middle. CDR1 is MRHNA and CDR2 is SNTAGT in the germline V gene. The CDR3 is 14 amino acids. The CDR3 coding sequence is TGTGCCAGCAGTGACCCCGGCGGCAATCAGCCCCAGCATTTT. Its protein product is CASSDPGGNQPQHF.

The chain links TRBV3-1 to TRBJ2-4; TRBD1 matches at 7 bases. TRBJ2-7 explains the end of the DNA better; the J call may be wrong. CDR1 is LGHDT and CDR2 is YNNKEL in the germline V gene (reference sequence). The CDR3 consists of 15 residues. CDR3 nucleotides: TGTGCCAGCAGCCAACAGATAGGGGGCCCCTACGAGCAGTACTTC. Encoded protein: CASSQQIGGPYEQYF.

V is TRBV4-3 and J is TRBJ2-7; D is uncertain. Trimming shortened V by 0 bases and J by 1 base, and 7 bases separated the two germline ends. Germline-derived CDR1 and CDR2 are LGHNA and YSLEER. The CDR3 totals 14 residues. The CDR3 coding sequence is TGCGCCAGCAGCCAAGATCTTCGGTCCTACGAGCAGTACTTC. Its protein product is CASSQDLRSYEQYF.

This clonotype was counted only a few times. This CDR3 reads CASSSLEDIQYF. CDR3 DNA sequence: TGTGCCAGCAGTTCGCTAGAAGACATTCAGTACTTC. The chain carries TRBV6-2 or TRBV6-3 and TRBJ2-4, with D unclear. V lost 4 bases, J lost 8 bases, and 9 bases lay in between. CDR1 and CDR2 (germline): MNHEY, SVGEGT. This CDR3 comprises 12 residues.

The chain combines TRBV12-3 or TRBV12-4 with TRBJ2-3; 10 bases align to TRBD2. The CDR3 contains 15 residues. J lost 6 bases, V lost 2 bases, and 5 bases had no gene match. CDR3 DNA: TGTGCCAGCAGTTTAATTGGACTAGCGGAGGATACGCAGTATTTT. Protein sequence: CASSLIGLAEDTQYF.

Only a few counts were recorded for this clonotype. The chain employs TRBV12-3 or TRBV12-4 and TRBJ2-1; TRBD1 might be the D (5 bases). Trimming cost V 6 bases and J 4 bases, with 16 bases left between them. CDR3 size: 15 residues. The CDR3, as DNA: TGTGCCAGCAGCCTCGTGCAGGGCTATTACAATGAGCAGTTCTTC. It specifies CASSLVQGYYNEQFF.

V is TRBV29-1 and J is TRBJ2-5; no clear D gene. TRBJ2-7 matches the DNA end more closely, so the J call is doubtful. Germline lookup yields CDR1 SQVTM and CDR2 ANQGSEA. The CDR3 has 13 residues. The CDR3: CSVVGRYGHEQYF. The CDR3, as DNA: TGCAGCGTTGTGGGCAGGTACGGCCACGAGCAGTACTTC.

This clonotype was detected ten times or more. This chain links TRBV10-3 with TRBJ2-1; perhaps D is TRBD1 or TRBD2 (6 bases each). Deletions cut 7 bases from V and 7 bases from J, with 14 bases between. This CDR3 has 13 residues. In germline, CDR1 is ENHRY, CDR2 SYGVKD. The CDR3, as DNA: TGTGCCATCACCGGGGGCGCGCGTAATGAGCAGTTCTTC. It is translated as CAITGGARNEQFF.

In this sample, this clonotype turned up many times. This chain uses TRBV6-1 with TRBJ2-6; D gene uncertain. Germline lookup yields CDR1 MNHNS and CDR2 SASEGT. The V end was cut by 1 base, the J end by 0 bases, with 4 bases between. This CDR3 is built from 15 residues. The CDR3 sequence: CASSEGGSGANVLTF. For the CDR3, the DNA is TGTGCCAGCAGTGAAGGGGGCTCTGGGGCCAACGTCCTGACTTTC.

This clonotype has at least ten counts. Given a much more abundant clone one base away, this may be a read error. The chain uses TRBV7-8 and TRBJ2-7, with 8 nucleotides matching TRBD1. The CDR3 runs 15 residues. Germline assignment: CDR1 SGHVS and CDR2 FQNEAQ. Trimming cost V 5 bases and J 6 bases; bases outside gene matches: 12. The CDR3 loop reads CASSLQGGAGSEQYF. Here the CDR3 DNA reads TGTGCCAGCAGCCTACAGGGGGGTGCGGGGAGCGAGCAGTACTTC.

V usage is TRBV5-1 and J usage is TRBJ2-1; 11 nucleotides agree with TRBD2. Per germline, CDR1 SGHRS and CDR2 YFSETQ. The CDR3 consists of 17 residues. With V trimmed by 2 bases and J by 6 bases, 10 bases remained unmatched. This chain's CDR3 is CASSLSLAGLAGNEQFF. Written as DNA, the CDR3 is TGCGCCAGCAGCTTATCGCTTGCCGGACTAGCGGGCAATGAGCAGTTCTTC.

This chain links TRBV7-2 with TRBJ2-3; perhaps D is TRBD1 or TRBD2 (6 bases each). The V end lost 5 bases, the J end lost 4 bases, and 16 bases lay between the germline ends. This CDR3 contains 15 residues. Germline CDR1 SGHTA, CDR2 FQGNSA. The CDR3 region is CASSPQTGAPDTQYF. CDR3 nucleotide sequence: TGTGCCAGCAGCCCCCAGACGGGGGCTCCAGATACGCAGTATTTT.

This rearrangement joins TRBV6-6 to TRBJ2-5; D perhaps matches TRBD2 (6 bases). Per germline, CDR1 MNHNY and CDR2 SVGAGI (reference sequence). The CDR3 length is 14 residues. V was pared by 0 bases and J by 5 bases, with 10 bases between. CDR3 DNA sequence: TGTGCCAGCAGTTACTCGGAGGGAGTGGAGACCCAGTACTTC. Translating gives CASSYSEGVETQYF.

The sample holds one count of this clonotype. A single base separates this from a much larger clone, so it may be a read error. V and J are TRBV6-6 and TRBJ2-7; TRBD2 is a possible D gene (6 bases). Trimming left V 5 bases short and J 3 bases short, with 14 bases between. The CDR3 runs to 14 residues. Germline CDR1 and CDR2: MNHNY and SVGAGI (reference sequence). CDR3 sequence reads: CASSRLGEVYEQYF. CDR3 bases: TGTGCCAGCAGTAGGTTGGGGGAGGTCTACGAGCAGTACTTC.

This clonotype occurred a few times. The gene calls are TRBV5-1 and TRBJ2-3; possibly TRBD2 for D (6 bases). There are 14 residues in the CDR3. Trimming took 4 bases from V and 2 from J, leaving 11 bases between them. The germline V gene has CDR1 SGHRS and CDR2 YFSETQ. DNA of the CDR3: TGCGCCAGCAGCCTTGCGGACTACACAGATACGCAGTATTTT. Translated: CASSLADYTDTQYF.

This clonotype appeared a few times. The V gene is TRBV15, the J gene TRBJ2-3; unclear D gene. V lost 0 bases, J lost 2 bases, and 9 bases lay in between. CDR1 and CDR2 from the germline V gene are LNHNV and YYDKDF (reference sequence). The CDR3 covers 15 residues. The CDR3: CATSRDIGATDTQYF. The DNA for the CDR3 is TGTGCCACCAGCAGAGATATCGGAGCCACAGATACGCAGTATTTT.